This T cell receptor beta chain was recovered during a study of blood T cell repertoires in COVID-19 (TCRdb year 2020). With respect to the entire study: Collaborator samples came from the United States, Italy and Spain and covered acute and convalescent phases of COVID-19. Samples were obtained from the ongoing ImmuneRACE study (first 160 participants) and from about 1,300 subjects provided by 6 global collaborators. Sample metadata almost always included a de-identified subject ID, COVID-19 status, age in years and sex. The repertoires were made available in a free public database intended to serve as a resource for research on the immune response to SARS-CoV-2. The prospective study material was composed of cDNA or gDNA derived from T cells, B-cell-depleted T cells, or PBMCs. Subjects who had been exposed to COVID-19, were actively infected with it, or had recovered from it provided the deeply sampled blood TCRbeta repertoires that made up the dataset. Where available, HLA class I and class II types were taken from metadata supplied by the sample provider and were not determined by assay-based typing. Findings and caveats that apply to the study as a whole: The amount of clinical and demographic metadata varied by source and participant and was provided uncurated.

Another Seattle source contributed samples from volunteer blood donors who had recovered from COVID-19. The collaborating institutions used their own protocols to collect whole blood in K2EDTA tubes. For TCRbeta analysis, collaborators shipped samples as frozen whole blood, isolated PBMCs, or DNA extracted from either of those sample types. The immunoSEQ Assay, a bias-controlled multiplex PCR, was used to amplify TCRbeta CDR3 regions from genomic DNA. As for the authors' bioinformatics: Within the assay, amplification of reference gene primers was used to estimate how many nucleated cells each sample contained. Sequence reads were collapsed and filtered to measure the absolute abundance of every unique TCRbeta CDR3 rearrangement. For each sample, productive Simpson clonality was calculated as the square root of Simpson's diversity index across productive rearrangements. TCRdb limited this immuneACCESS table to in-frame rearrangements with V and J called. A share of clones is missing; checked studies link under half to unresolved V genes, and the rest is unexplained. V and J calls and clone size are copied from that table; D and trimming were computed from the DNA. In all, the sample holds 200,000 to 300,000 clones, and about nine tenths of those were seen once. Clones ranked in the top ten supply 1.5% to 2% of the sample.

This clone was observed a few times. Its antigen is not yet known. No much larger clonotype is one base removed from it; base qualities were not supplied. The germline V gene specifies SGHVS as CDR1 and FQNEAQ as CDR2. Relative to germline, V is missing 5 bases and J is missing 4 bases, with 4 bases of the junction outside any gene match. Measured from the cysteine to the phenylalanine, the CDR3 is 13 residues long. The entry retains the CDR3 DNA only, 39 bases that are in frame from base 1. The clonotype comes from a woman in her sixties or seventies who had recovered from COVID-19. Material for sequencing was peripheral blood. Recombination linked TRBV7-8 to TRBJ1-2, and 7 junction bases match TRBD1. The CDR3 region: CASSAGQFYGYTF. The DNA reads as follows: TGTGCCAGCAGCGCGGGACAGTTCTATGGCTACACCTTC.